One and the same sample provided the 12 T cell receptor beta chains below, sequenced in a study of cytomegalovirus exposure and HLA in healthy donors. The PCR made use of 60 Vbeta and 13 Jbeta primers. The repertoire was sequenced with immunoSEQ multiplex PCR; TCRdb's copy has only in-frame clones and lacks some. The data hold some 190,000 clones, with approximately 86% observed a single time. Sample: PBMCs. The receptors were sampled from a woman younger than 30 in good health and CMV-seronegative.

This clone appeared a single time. Here the CDR3 reads CASSPPGLAGGRLGSEQYF. CDR3 nucleotide sequence: TGCGCCAGCAGCCCGCCAGGACTAGCGGGAGGAAGGTTGGGGTCCGAGCAGTACTTC. The chain has TRBV5-1 and TRBJ2-5; 14 bases match TRBD2. The J call may be in error: the DNA end matches TRBJ2-7 better. Germline V gene data show CDR1 as SGHRS and CDR2 as YFSETQ. The length of the CDR3 is 19 residues.

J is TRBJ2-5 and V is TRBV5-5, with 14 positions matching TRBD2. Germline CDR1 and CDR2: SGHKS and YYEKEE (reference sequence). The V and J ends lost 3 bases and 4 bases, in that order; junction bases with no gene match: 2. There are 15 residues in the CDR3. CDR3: CASSWGLAGVETQYF. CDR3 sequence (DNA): TGTGCCAGCAGCTGGGGACTAGCGGGAGTAGAGACCCAGTACTTC.

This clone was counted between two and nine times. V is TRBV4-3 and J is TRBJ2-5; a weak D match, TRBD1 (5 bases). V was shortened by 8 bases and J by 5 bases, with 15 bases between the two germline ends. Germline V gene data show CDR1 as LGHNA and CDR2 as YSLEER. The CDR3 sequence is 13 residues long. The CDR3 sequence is CASAKGSGETQYF. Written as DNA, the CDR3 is TGCGCCAGCGCCAAGGGGTCCGGGGAGACCCAGTACTTC.

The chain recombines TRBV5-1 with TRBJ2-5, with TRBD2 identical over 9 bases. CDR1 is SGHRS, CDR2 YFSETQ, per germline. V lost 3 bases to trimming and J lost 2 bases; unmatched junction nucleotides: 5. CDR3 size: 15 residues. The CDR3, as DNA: TGCGCCAGCAGCTGGCTAGCGGGGCATCAAGAGACCCAGTACTTC. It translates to CASSWLAGHQETQYF.

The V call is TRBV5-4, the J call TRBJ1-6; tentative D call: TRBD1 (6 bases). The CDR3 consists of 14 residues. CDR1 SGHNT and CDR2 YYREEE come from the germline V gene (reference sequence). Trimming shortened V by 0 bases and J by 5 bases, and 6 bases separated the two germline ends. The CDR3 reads CASSLGQDNSPLHF. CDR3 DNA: TGTGCCAGCAGCTTGGGACAGGATAATTCACCCCTCCACTTT.

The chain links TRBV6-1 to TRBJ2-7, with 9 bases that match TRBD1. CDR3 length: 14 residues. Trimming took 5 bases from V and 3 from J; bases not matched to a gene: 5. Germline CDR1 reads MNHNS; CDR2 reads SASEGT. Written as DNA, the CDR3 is TGTGCCAGCAGTATGACGGGACAGGGCTACGAGCAGTACTTC. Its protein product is CASSMTGQGYEQYF.

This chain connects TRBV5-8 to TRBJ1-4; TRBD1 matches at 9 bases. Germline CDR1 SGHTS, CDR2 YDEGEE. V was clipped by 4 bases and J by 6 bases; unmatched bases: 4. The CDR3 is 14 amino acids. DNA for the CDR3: TGTGCCAGCAGCCTGGGACAGGGCTATGAAAAACTGTTTTTT. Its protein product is CASSLGQGYEKLFF.

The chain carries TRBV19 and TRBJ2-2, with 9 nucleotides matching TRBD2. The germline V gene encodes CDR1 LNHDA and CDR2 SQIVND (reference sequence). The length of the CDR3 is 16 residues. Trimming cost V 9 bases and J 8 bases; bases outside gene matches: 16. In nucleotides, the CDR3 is TGTGCCAGCAGTTTCCTTCCGGGACTAGCTCCGGGGGAGCTGTTTTTT. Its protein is CASSFLPGLAPGELFF.

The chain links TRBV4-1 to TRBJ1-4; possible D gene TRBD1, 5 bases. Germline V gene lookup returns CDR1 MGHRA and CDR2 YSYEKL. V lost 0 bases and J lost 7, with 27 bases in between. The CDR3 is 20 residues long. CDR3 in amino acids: CASSQDPDSPSYLHGEKLFF. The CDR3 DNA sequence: TGCGCCAGCAGCCAAGATCCCGACAGCCCCTCTTACCTCCACGGTGAAAAACTGTTTTTT.

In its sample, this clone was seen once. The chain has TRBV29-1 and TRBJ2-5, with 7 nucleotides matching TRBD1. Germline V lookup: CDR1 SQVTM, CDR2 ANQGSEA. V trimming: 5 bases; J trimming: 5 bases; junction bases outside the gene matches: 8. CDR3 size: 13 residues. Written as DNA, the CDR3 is TGCAGCGTTTCACAGGGGTTCTATGAGACCCAGTACTTC. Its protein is CSVSQGFYETQYF.

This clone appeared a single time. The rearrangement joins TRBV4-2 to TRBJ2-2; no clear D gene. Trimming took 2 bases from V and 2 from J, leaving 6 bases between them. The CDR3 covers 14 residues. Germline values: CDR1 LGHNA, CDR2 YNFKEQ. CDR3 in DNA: TGTGCCAGCAGCCAACTCAGTAACACCGGGGAGCTGTTTTTT. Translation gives CASSQLSNTGELFF.

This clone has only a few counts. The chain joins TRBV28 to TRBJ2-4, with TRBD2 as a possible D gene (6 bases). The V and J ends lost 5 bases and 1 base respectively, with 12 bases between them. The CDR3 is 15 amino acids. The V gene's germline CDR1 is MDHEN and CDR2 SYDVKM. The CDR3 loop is CASSPPGEAKNIQYF. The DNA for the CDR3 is TGTGCCAGCAGTCCCCCGGGAGAGGCCAAAAACATTCAGTACTTC.